The 17 T cell receptor beta chains below all came from one sample that was sequenced in a study of T cells in Graves' hyperthyroidism and ophthalmopathy. Amplification targeted TCR beta CDR3 regions from RNA transcripts. Using the HTBI primer set, a first-round RT-PCR was run on the TCR CDR3. TCRdb re-analysed the multiplex PCR reads in MiXCR, keeping a single row per CDR3 protein. Of approximately 600,000 distinct CDR3 sequences listed, around 20% are singletons. Sequencing used blood. These receptors all come from a man aged 30-40 years with Graves' ophthalmopathy.

The chain is built from TRBV6-2 or TRBV6-3 and TRBJ1-4, with TRBD1 identical over 8 bases. CDR3 length: 14 residues. Germline CDR1 is MNHEY and CDR2 is SVGEGT. The trim removed 10 bases at V and 4 bases at J, leaving 8 bases unmatched. Written as DNA, the CDR3 is TGTGCCACTTGGGGACAGGCCGATAATGAAAAACTGTTTTTT. Amino acids: CATWGQADNEKLFF.

The J gene is TRBJ2-1, the V gene TRBV15; 9 bases line up with TRBD2. This CDR3 has 17 residues. Losses at the gene ends were 5 bases for V and 7 bases for J; bases not matched to a gene: 15. Germline assignment: CDR1 LNHNV and CDR2 YYDKDF (reference sequence). CDR3 in amino acids: CATSPGGSGGIGNEQFF. In DNA, the CDR3 is TGTGCCACCAGCCCGGGGGGGAGCGGGGGGATAGGGAATGAGCAGTTCTTC.

This clonotype was seen a handful of times. This CDR3 is missing its conserved last phenylalanine or tryptophan, likely due to a read error. The gene calls are TRBV12-3 or TRBV12-4 and TRBJ1-2; 7 bases fit TRBD1. This CDR3 comprises 13 residues. V shed 5 bases and J 2 bases; nucleotides not matched to a gene: 2. The CDR3 loop reads CASSPDRNYGYTL. As DNA, the CDR3 is TGTGCCAGCAGTCCGGACAGGAACTATGGCTACACCCTC.

This clonotype appeared a few times. The CDR3: CASSAPGFRETQYF. DNA for the CDR3: TGTGCCAGCAGCGCCCCTGGGTTTCGGGAGACCCAGTACTTC. This chain uses TRBV13 with TRBJ2-5; D gene uncertain. Germline values: CDR1 PRHDT, CDR2 FYEKMQ (reference sequence). The CDR3 is 14 amino acids. Deletions cut 5 bases from V and 5 bases from J, with 15 bases between.

This clonotype was found many times. This chain joins TRBV30 and TRBJ2-7; tentative D call: TRBD2 (6 bases). Germline lookup yields CDR1 GTSNPN and CDR2 SVGIG (reference sequence). CDR3 length: 14 residues. Trimming took off 5 bases at V and 2 bases at J, with 16 bases between the two ends. The DNA for the CDR3 is TGTGCCTGGTCCACAATGGAGGGCCCCTACGAGCAGTACTTC. Translated, it gives CAWSTMEGPYEQYF.

The rearrangement joins TRBV2 to TRBJ2-1, with a tentative D call TRBD2 (6 bases). CDR1 SNHLY and CDR2 FYNNEI come from the germline V gene. The CDR3 length is 16 residues. V gave up 0 bases and J gave up 5 bases, with 14 bases separating them. The CDR3 sequence is CASSEAMWERDNEQFF. The CDR3 DNA reads TGTGCCAGCAGTGAAGCGATGTGGGAGCGGGACAATGAGCAGTTCTTC.

On this clonotype itself: At one end the junction does not follow the germline gene, possibly because of a read error. This chain connects TRBV6-1 to TRBJ2-5; TRBD2 aligns across 14 bases. Looked up from germline, CDR1 is MNHNS and CDR2 is SASEGT. The CDR3 is 14 amino acids. This CDR3 is CAGSSGTSGGGQDF. The CDR3 DNA reads as TGTGCCGGTTCATCAGGGACTAGCGGGGGAGGACAGGACTTC.

V usage is TRBV16 and J usage is TRBJ1-5; 10 bases fit TRBD1. The V gene end was trimmed by 4 bases and the J gene end by 2 bases; junction bases not matched to a gene: 8. The CDR3 totals 17 residues. Looked up from germline, CDR1 is KGHSY and CDR2 is FQNENV. As DNA, the CDR3 is TGTGCCAGCAGCCCGACAGGGGGCGCGGAAGGCAATCAGCCCCAGCATTTT. Translation: CASSPTGGAEGNQPQHF.

The chain links TRBV10-2 to TRBJ2-1; the match to TRBD2 covers 8 bases. Germline lookup yields CDR1 WSHSY and CDR2 SAAADI. Trimming at V came to 2 bases and at J to 6 bases, leaving 6 bases not matched to a gene. This CDR3 spans 15 amino acids. This chain's CDR3 is CASSEDSGGFNEQFF. For the CDR3, the DNA is TGCGCCAGCAGTGAGGATTCGGGAGGGTTCAATGAGCAGTTCTTC.

A few counts support this clonotype. The chain combines TRBV28 with TRBJ1-2; D might be TRBD1 (5 bases). Germline V gene lookup returns CDR1 MDHEN and CDR2 SYDVKM. There are 13 residues in the CDR3. V lost 8 bases, J lost 4 bases, and 14 bases lay in between. For the CDR3, the DNA is TGTGCCAGCGCCCGTGGACACTCCTATGGCTACACCTTC. Encoded protein: CASARGHSYGYTF.

This clonotype has ten or more counts. CDR3 DNA sequence: TGTGCCTGGAGTGCCCGGCGGACAGTTCCTAACTATGGCTACACCTTC. It codes for CAWSARRTVPNYGYTF. The chain recombines TRBV30 with TRBJ1-2, with a possible D match to TRBD1 (6 bases). Germline lookup yields CDR1 GTSNPN and CDR2 SVGIG (reference sequence). This CDR3 is built from 16 residues. Trimming took 1 base from V and 0 from J, leaving 15 bases between them.

The chain uses TRBV6-5 and TRBJ2-4; TRBD2 aligns across 8 bases. V was pared by 5 bases and J by 3 bases, with 15 bases of the junction left unmatched. The CDR3 totals 18 residues. Germline CDR1 and CDR2: MNHEY and SVGAGI. Here the CDR3 DNA reads TGTGCCAGCAGTCACCCCTCGGGACTAGTTTACGGCAAAAACATTCAGTACTTC. Protein: CASSHPSGLVYGKNIQYF.

The rearrangement joins TRBV7-2 to TRBJ2-5, with D perhaps TRBD2 (6 bases). The germline CDR1 and CDR2 sequences are SGHTA and FQGNSA. The CDR3 is 14 residues long. V was clipped by 3 bases and J by 2 bases, with 10 bases between them. The CDR3 nucleotides are TGTGCCAGCAGCTTCCACGCGGGGCAAGAGACCCAGTACTTC. Its translation: CASSFHAGQETQYF.

The chain employs TRBV12-3 or TRBV12-4 and TRBJ2-5, with D perhaps TRBD2 (7 bases). Deletions cut 2 bases from V and 9 bases from J, with 13 bases between. This CDR3 comprises 13 residues. DNA of the CDR3: TGTGCCAGCAGTTTATGGGAGGGGGACGCCCAGTACTTC. This gives the protein CASSLWEGDAQYF.

The chain couples TRBV7-3 to TRBJ2-5; 9 bases agree with TRBD2. The germline V gene encodes CDR1 SGHTA and CDR2 FQGTGA. The CDR3 is 13 amino acids. Trimming took 4 bases from V and 6 from J; bases not matched to a gene: 3. CDR3 loop: CASSWTSDQTQYF. The CDR3 DNA reads as TGTGCCAGCAGCTGGACTAGCGACCAGACCCAGTACTTC.

The CDR3 nucleotides read TGCAGTGCTGTAGGGGGACTAGCGGGAGGCGAGCAGTACTTC. Protein product: CSAVGGLAGGEQYF. V usage is TRBV20-1 and J usage is TRBJ2-7; 15 bases map to TRBD2. Germline V gives CDR1 DFQATT, CDR2 SNEGSKA (reference sequence). J was trimmed by 6 bases and V by 5 bases; bases with no gene match: 5. The CDR3 is made up of 14 amino acids.

This chain joins TRBV27 and TRBJ2-3; no clear D. Germline CDR1 and CDR2: MNHEY and SMNVEV (reference sequence). The CDR3 sequence is 14 residues long. Trimming stripped 6 bases from V and 2 bases from J, with 12 bases between. The CDR3 nucleotides read TGTGCCAGCAGGGAACTACCCCCCACAGATACGCAGTATTTT. Translating it yields CASRELPPTDTQYF.